This entry describes one TCR beta chain. Its matching antigen is unknown. The assay was immunoSEQ multiplex PCR, and TCRdb's table has in-frame clones only and misses some. The sample records more than 100,000 clones, around 91% being singletons. This sample was included in a study of T cell responses to AZD1222 COVID-19 vaccine. Whole-study results and caveats: Donors were mostly white British, more females; clonal diversity possibly underestimated. Seropositive AZD1222 recipients at baseline numbered only 5 to 7.

The sample here was peripheral blood, taken on day 0 of AZD1222 vaccination. This sequence originates from an adult in good health.

In DNA form, the CDR3 reads TGTGCCAGCAGTGAAGGGAAGTCGTACAATGAGCAGTTCTTC. This codes for CASSEGKSYNEQFF. V is TRBV2 and J is TRBJ2-1; D is ambiguous. CDR1 and CDR2 (germline): SNHLY, FYNNEI. CDR3 size: 14 residues. Trimming stripped 1 base from V and 4 bases from J, with 8 bases between. The full variable domain, with the rest looked up from reference TRBV2 and TRBJ2-1, is EPEVTQTPSHQVTQMGQEVILRCVPISNHLYFYWYRQILGQKVEFLVSFYNNEISEKSEIFDDQFSVERPDGSNFTLKIRSTKLEDSAMYFCASSEGKSYNEQFFGPGTRLTVL.